Below, 19 T cell receptor beta chains from the same sample are listed, as sequenced in a study of post-analysis software for immune sequencing data. These receptors' targets are unknown. The study, taken as a whole, reports: Patients showed TRBV5-6, TRBV5-1 and TRBV20-1 among roughly 5 TRBV segments more frequent than in controls.

Presence of unique molecular identifiers characterized the TCR beta cDNA libraries. Via MiXCR, TCRdb re-called the PCR reads, giving one row per CDR3 protein. The data show fewer than 600,000 distinct CDR3 sequences, with approximately 45% seen just once and over 10% held by the top ten. The sequenced sample consisted of blood. The receptors come from a girl under 18 with multiple sclerosis.

The chain combines TRBV2 with TRBJ2-1; TRBD2 matches 12 bases. The length of the CDR3 is 16 residues. The V and J ends lost 6 bases and 10 bases, in that order; junction bases with no gene match: 13. Germline-derived CDR1 and CDR2 are SNHLY and FYNNEI. The CDR3 coding sequence is TGTGCCAGCAGCGACCGGACTAGCGGGATGGCAAGCGAGCAGTTCTTC. It yields the protein CASSDRTSGMASEQFF. Based on the CDR3 plus reference TRBV2 and TRBJ2-1, the full variable domain is EPEVTQTPSHQVTQMGQEVILRCVPISNHLYFYWYRQILGQKVEFLVSFYNNEISEKSEIFDDQFSVERPDGSNFTLKIRSTKLEDSAMYFCASSDRTSGMASEQFFGPGTRLTVL.

This clonotype has a handful of counts. V and J are TRBV5-1 and TRBJ2-5; 7 bases agree with TRBD1. The CDR3 has 16 residues. The germline V gene has CDR1 SGHRS and CDR2 YFSETQ. The V gene end was trimmed by 3 bases and the J gene end by 5 bases; junction bases not matched to a gene: 13. DNA of the CDR3: TGCGCCAGCAGCTCCATTCGAGGGGGCGCCGAGGAGACCCAGTACTTC. It specifies CASSSIRGGAEETQYF.

This clonotype rates as medium-sized. The J gene is TRBJ2-1, the V gene TRBV5-1, with TRBD2 identical over 8 bases. CDR3 length equals 14 residues. Germline CDR1 SGHRS, CDR2 YFSETQ. V lost 6 bases to trimming and J lost 4 bases; unmatched junction nucleotides: 6. This chain's CDR3 is CASTPAGGYNEQFF. DNA of the CDR3: TGCGCCAGCACCCCCGCGGGAGGTTACAATGAGCAGTTCTTC.

V and J are TRBV20-1 and TRBJ2-1, with 7 bases fitting TRBD1. After removal of 2 bases from V and 3 bases from J, the junction contained 7 bases not matched to a gene. The germline V gene encodes CDR1 DFQATT and CDR2 SNEGSKA (reference sequence). This CDR3 has 15 amino acids. The CDR3 protein is CSARPRDRNYNEQFF. CDR3 in DNA: TGCAGTGCTAGACCCCGGGACAGAAACTACAATGAGCAGTTCTTC.

The V and J genes are TRBV6-5 and TRBJ2-3; D is possibly TRBD1 or TRBD2 (5 bases each). From germline, CDR1 is MNHEY and CDR2 SVGAGI. The CDR3 is 17 amino acids. Trimming took off 0 bases at V and 1 base at J, with 14 bases between the two ends. Here the CDR3 reads CASSYSMGVEGTDTQYF. Written as DNA, the CDR3 is TGTGCCAGCAGTTACTCGATGGGGGTTGAGGGCACAGATACGCAGTATTTT.

This sequence joins TRBV5-1 and TRBJ2-1; 10 bases match TRBD2. V lost 3 bases and J lost 0; bases outside the gene matches: 12. The CDR3 contains 19 residues. The germline CDR1 and CDR2 sequences are SGHRS and YFSETQ. The CDR3 protein is CASSSQLAGTPSSYNEQFF. The CDR3 DNA sequence: TGCGCCAGCAGCTCCCAACTAGCGGGAACCCCCTCCTCCTACAATGAGCAGTTCTTC.

This clonotype occurred a few times. The chain joins TRBV24-1 to TRBJ1-5; 7 bases fit TRBD1. The length of the CDR3 is 12 residues. Germline V gene sequence: CDR1 KGHDR, CDR2 SFDVKD. V was pared by 10 bases and J by 7 bases, with 6 bases of the junction left unmatched. Written as DNA, the CDR3 is TGTGCCACGGAGGGGGCAGGGCAGCCCCAGCATTTT. The encoded protein is CATEGAGQPQHF.

This clonotype was detected only a few times. The V gene is TRBV28, the J gene TRBJ2-5; tentatively, D is TRBD2 (5 bases). The germline V and J ends were trimmed by 8 bases and 4 bases, with 14 bases remaining between them. The CDR3 length is 13 residues. Germline V gives CDR1 MDHEN, CDR2 SYDVKM. CDR3 sequence reads: CASRREVGETQYF. The CDR3 DNA follows: TGTGCCAGCCGCCGGGAAGTAGGAGAGACCCAGTACTTC.

Worth noting for this clonotype: Given the absence of the conserved phenylalanine or tryptophan at the CDR3 end, a read error is likely. The rearrangement uses TRBV4-1 and TRBJ2-1, with unresolved D. The CDR3 has 14 amino acids. The germline V gene has CDR1 MGHRA and CDR2 YSYEKL. V was cut by 4 bases and J by 5 bases, with 12 bases left in between. CDR3 residues: CASSLSGANNEQFV. DNA of the CDR3: TGCGCCAGCAGCCTATCGGGCGCGAACAATGAGCAGTTCGTC.

V usage is TRBV7-3 and J usage is TRBJ2-1; 8 bases are a match to TRBD2. The last part of the DNA fits TRBJ2-7 better; the J call may be wrong. CDR1 is SGHTA, CDR2 FQGTGA, per germline. The CDR3 is 17 amino acids. This CDR3 reads CASSLTLSGSSYNEQYF. For the CDR3, the DNA is TGTGCCAGCAGCTTAACGTTAAGCGGGAGCTCCTACAATGAGCAGTACTTC.

The DNA of the CDR3 is TGTGCCACCAGTGACGACATGCACCAAGAGACCCAGTACTTC. This gives the protein CATSDDMHQETQYF. The J gene is TRBJ2-5, the V gene TRBV24-1; D is uncertain. V lost 4 bases and J lost 0, with 8 bases in between. Germline V gene sequence: CDR1 KGHDR, CDR2 SFDVKD. This CDR3 contains 14 residues.

The chain has TRBV20-1 and TRBJ1-2; D gene uncertain. The CDR3 loop spans 14 amino acids. V was shortened by 0 bases and J by 4 bases, with 12 bases between the two germline ends. CDR1 is DFQATT, CDR2 SNEGSKA, per germline (reference sequence). The CDR3: CSARDDILIYGYTF. Here the CDR3 DNA reads TGCAGTGCTAGAGATGATATACTCATCTATGGCTACACCTTC.

The count of this clonotype is one. V is TRBV4-2 and J is TRBJ2-1; 7 bases are shared with TRBD2. The V gene's germline CDR1 is LGHNA and CDR2 YNFKEQ. The CDR3 consists of 15 residues. Germline trimming cut 0 bases from V and 9 bases from J; bases unmatched to any gene: 8. CDR3 DNA: TGTGCCAGCAGCCAAGAGGTCCACCCGGGGGGTGAGCAGTTCTTC. Protein: CASSQEVHPGGEQFF.

In regard to this clonotype: Germline and junction disagree at one end, which may indicate a read error. J is TRBJ2-1 and V is TRBV7-2; D gene uncertain. Germline V CDR1 and CDR2: SGHTA, FQGNSA. CDR3 size: 14 residues. The CDR3 DNA follows: TGTGCCAGCAGCCCCTATGACTCCGACAATGAGCAGTTCTTC. Translating gives CASSPYDSDNEQFF.

V usage is TRBV29-1 and J usage is TRBJ2-3; 10 bases line up with TRBD2. Per germline, CDR1 SQVTM and CDR2 ANQGSEA. V lost 6 bases, J lost 0 bases, and 9 bases stayed unmatched. The CDR3 totals 16 residues. The DNA for the CDR3 is TGCAGCGTCCTGGGACTAGCGACGACGAGCACAGATACGCAGTATTTT. Translating it yields CSVLGLATTSTDTQYF.

The chain uses TRBV4-3 and TRBJ2-1; D gene unclear. Trimming pared 4 bases from V and 4 bases from J, leaving 8 bases between. Germline V gene sequence: CDR1 LGHNA, CDR2 YSLEER. This CDR3 contains 13 residues. The CDR3 bases are TGCGCCAGCAGCCGATTCAATTACAATGAGCAGTTCTTC. It is translated as CASSRFNYNEQFF.

V usage is TRBV5-1 and J usage is TRBJ2-7, with unresolved D. Germline assignment: CDR1 SGHRS and CDR2 YFSETQ. The CDR3 is 14 amino acids. V was pared by 1 base and J by 0 bases, with 8 bases between. CDR3 protein: CASSLPGASYEQYF. The DNA of the CDR3 is TGCGCCAGCAGCTTGCCAGGAGCCTCCTACGAGCAGTACTTC.

This clonotype showed up just a few times. This CDR3 is CASSLERDQGETQYF. The CDR3 DNA is TGTGCCAGCAGTTTAGAAAGGGACCAGGGAGAGACCCAGTACTTC. V gene TRBV12-3 or TRBV12-4 combines with J gene TRBJ2-5, with D perhaps assigned TRBD1 or TRBD2 (5 bases each). The CDR3 covers 15 residues. Trimming took off 1 base at V and 4 bases at J, with 13 bases between the two ends.

This clonotype has a handful of counts. The chain combines TRBV28 with TRBJ2-7; 9 bases align to TRBD1. After removal of 7 bases from V and 2 bases from J, the junction contained 6 bases not matched to a gene. The CDR3 covers 14 residues. Germline values: CDR1 MDHEN, CDR2 SYDVKM. The CDR3 DNA reads as TGTGCCAGCAATCGGGACAGGGAGCCCTACGAGCAGTACTTC. It yields the protein CASNRDREPYEQYF. Based on the CDR3 plus reference TRBV28 and TRBJ2-7, the full variable domain is DVKVTQSSRYLVKRTGEKVFLECVQDMDHENMFWYRQDPGLGLRLIYFSYDVKMKEKGDIPEGYSVSREKKERFSLILESASTNQTSMYLCASNRDREPYEQYFGPGTRLTVT.